The clone carrying this T cell receptor (beta chain) was observed a few times. Time point denoted: patch test 3, about 24 weeks after DPC sensitization. Treatment defined: therapeutic diphenylcyclopropenone sensitization with weekly scalp DPC. Unseparated into fractions, whole blood served as the source from which total RNA was extracted. This CDR3 is 17 amino acids long. Germline CDR1 is MNHNS and CDR2 is SASEGT. J lost 2 bases, V lost 1 base, and 8 bases had no gene match. This record comes from a study of human T cells and chemical hapten exposure. Overall study context: Across the whole study, which lasted approximately 23 weeks, patients were given diphenylcyclopropenone on the scalp once a week.

Unique molecular identifiers were linked by the library to individual cDNA molecules. TCRdb fed the RACE reads into MiXCR, producing one record per CDR3 protein. The repertoire holds some 60,000 distinct CDR3 sequences, with approximately 13% as singletons. This sequence joins TRBV6-1 and TRBJ2-7, with 10 bases fitting TRBD1. The sample was whole blood, taken in connection with sensitization to the hapten diphenylcyclopropenone (DPC). This clonotype originated in a man younger than 45 with alopecia areata. Some clones in this sample may be carry-over from other donors' samples. This CDR3 reads CASSEVPPGQGTYEQYF. As DNA, the CDR3 is TGTGCCAGCAGTGAAGTTCCTCCGGGACAGGGGACCTACGAGCAGTACTTC.